The 21 T cell receptor beta chains given below trace back to one sample, sequenced in a study of molecular identifiers for immune sequencing clone quantification. A single record per CDR3 protein comes from TCRdb applying MiXCR to the PCR reads. The sample gives more than 10,000 distinct CDR3 sequences, roughly 15% of which show up once; about 1.7% is in the top ten. Sequencing was done on a sample of naive CD8+ T cells from blood, with Jurkat cell RNA spiked in. Subset in this sample: FACS-sorted CD8+CD4-CCR7+CD45RA+ naive T cells. These receptors all come from a human donor in good health. Some libraries in this study had Jurkat cell RNA spiked in.

The genes are TRBV13 and TRBJ2-7, with D uncertain. The germline gives CDR1 PRHDT, CDR2 FYEKMQ (reference sequence). V lost 4 bases, J lost 7 bases, and 11 bases lay in between. This CDR3 region has 12 residues. The CDR3 region is CASSSVYGEQYF. The CDR3 DNA follows: TGTGCCAGCAGCTCAGTATACGGGGAGCAGTACTTC. The variable domain in full, completed from reference TRBV13 and TRBJ2-7, reads AAGVIQSPRHLIKEKRETATLKCYPIPRHDTVYWYQQGPGQDPQFLISFYEKMQSDKGSIPDRFSAQQFSDYHSELNMSSLELGDSALYFCASSSVYGEQYFGPGTRLTVT.

This clonotype was seen repeatedly, ten times or more. V gene TRBV29-1 combines with J gene TRBJ1-2; TRBD1 aligns across 7 bases. This CDR3 is built from 13 residues. Germline V CDR1 and CDR2: SQVTM, ANQGSEA. Unmatched junction bases numbered 7, after V lost 5 bases and J lost 4 bases. CDR3 sequence (DNA): TGCAGCGTTCCAGAGACAGGGCCCTATGGCTACACCTTC. Protein sequence: CSVPETGPYGYTF. The full variable domain, rest sourced from reference TRBV29-1 and TRBJ1-2, is SAVISQKPSRDICQRGTSLTIQCQVDSQVTMMFWYRQQPGQSLTLIATANQGSEATYESGFVIDKFPISRPNLTFSTLTVSNMSPEDSSIYLCSVPETGPYGYTFGSGTRLTVV.

This clonotype is classed as medium-sized. The rearrangement joins TRBV20-1 to TRBJ2-7; a weak D match, TRBD1 (6 bases). V shed 0 bases and J shed 0 bases, with 12 bases lying between them. The V gene's germline CDR1 is DFQATT and CDR2 SNEGSKA (reference sequence). This CDR3 has 15 amino acids. The CDR3 nucleotides read TGCAGTGCTAGAGATCAGGGGCGAAGCTCCTACGAGCAGTACTTC. This encodes CSARDQGRSSYEQYF.

This clonotype has more than one count but fewer than ten. The DNA for the CDR3 is TGTGCCAGCAGCCCCCCTACTAGGAGGGGAACAGATACGCAGTATTTT. Amino acids: CASSPPTRRGTDTQYF. The V and J genes are TRBV9 and TRBJ2-3; TRBD2 might be the D (6 bases). Trimming cost V 4 bases and J 3 bases, with 18 bases left between them. The CDR3 is made up of 16 amino acids. Germline lookup yields CDR1 SGDLS and CDR2 YYNGEE.

In this sample, this clonotype turned up a few times. Mismatch with germline at one junction end may stem from a read error. This chain connects TRBV7-9 to TRBJ2-1, with TRBD2 matching 13 bases. The V gene's germline CDR1 is SEHNR and CDR2 FQNEAQ (reference sequence). The CDR3 runs 20 residues. As DNA, the CDR3 is TGTGCCAGCAGCTTACCGACTAGCGGGAGGCAAAAAAGCTCCTGCAATGAGCAGTTCTTC. Protein sequence: CASSLPTSGRQKSSCNEQFF.

Relative to its sample, this clonotype is medium-sized (0.01 to 0.1%). V usage is TRBV6-1 and J usage is TRBJ2-7; 9 bases match TRBD1. V shed 3 bases, J shed 6 bases, and the junction held 9 bases outside the gene matches. CDR1 MNHNS and CDR2 SASEGT come from the germline V gene. The CDR3 is 15 residues long. The CDR3 protein is CASSDDRDRAGEQYF. DNA of the CDR3: TGTGCCAGCAGTGACGACCGGGACAGGGCCGGCGAGCAGTACTTC.

Turning to this clonotype: A much bigger clone sits one base away, suggesting this may be a read error. The V and J genes are TRBV27 and TRBJ2-2; weak D call: TRBD2 (5 bases). CDR1 and CDR2 (germline): MNHEY, SMNVEV (reference sequence). This CDR3 has 13 amino acids. CDR3 in DNA: TGTGCCAGCAGTCAACTTTACACCGGGGAGCGGTTTTTT. This translates into CASSQLYTGERFF.

This clonotype is labeled medium-sized (0.01 to 0.1%). The chain combines TRBV24-1 with TRBJ2-6; D unclear. Germline CDR1 KGHDR, CDR2 SFDVKD. Trimming took off 7 bases at V and 0 bases at J, with 12 bases between the two ends. The CDR3 loop spans 16 amino acids. The CDR3 is CATRARTGSGANVLTF. The CDR3 DNA reads as TGTGCCACCAGAGCTAGAACCGGCTCTGGGGCCAACGTCCTGACTTTC.

Of note for this clonotype: A read error may explain this, as a much larger clone is one base away. The chain combines TRBV9 with TRBJ1-3; D unresolved. Per the germline V gene, CDR1 is SGDLS and CDR2 is YYNGEE. The CDR3 runs to 15 residues. Trimming stripped 3 bases from V and 3 bases from J, with 13 bases between. The CDR3 loop is CASSDERFVGNTIYF. The CDR3 coding sequence is TGTGCCAGCAGCGACGAGAGGTTTGTTGGAAACACCATATATTTT.

This clonotype is medium-sized (0.01 to 0.1%) within its sample. DNA of the CDR3: TGCGCCAGCAGCCAGGGCTCCGGGACTACCACCGGGGAGCTGTTTTTT. This encodes CASSQGSGTTTGELFF. The chain combines TRBV4-3 with TRBJ2-2; 7 positions agree with TRBD2. Germline CDR1 is LGHNA and CDR2 is YSLEER. This CDR3 has 16 residues. V gave up 3 bases and J gave up 4 bases; unmatched junction bases: 8.

This clonotype qualifies as medium-sized. Germline is not matched at one junction end, which may reflect a read error. The rearrangement uses TRBV7-3 and TRBJ2-2; D gene unclear. Germline V gene sequence: CDR1 SGHTA, CDR2 FQGTGA. The CDR3 runs 12 residues. CDR3 coding DNA: TGTGCCAGCAGTTTAAACACCGGGGAGCTGTTTTTT. It is translated as CASSLNTGELFF.

This clonotype appeared many times. CDR3 DNA: TGCAGTGCTCCATGGACTAGCGGATTCACAGATACGCAGTATTTT. Its translation is CSAPWTSGFTDTQYF. This chain links TRBV20-1 with TRBJ2-3; 10 positions match TRBD2. The CDR3 is made up of 15 amino acids. V trimming: 5 bases; J trimming: 2 bases; junction bases outside the gene matches: 7. Looked up from germline, CDR1 is DFQATT and CDR2 is SNEGSKA (reference sequence).

In this sample, this clonotype is medium-sized. The J gene is TRBJ2-3, the V gene TRBV6-1; tentatively, D is TRBD1 (6 bases). V gave up 5 bases and J gave up 4 bases, with 19 bases separating them. This CDR3 region has 16 residues. Germline assignment: CDR1 MNHNS and CDR2 SASEGT. The CDR3 DNA is TGTGCCAGCAGTAACCCGCCAAACAGGGACGCAGATACGCAGTATTTT. This translates into CASSNPPNRDADTQYF.

This clonotype was observed many times. DNA for the CDR3: TGTGCTAGTGGTTCATCCACAGGATTGGGGGGCAATCAGCCCCAGCATTTT. This gives the protein CASGSSTGLGGNQPQHF. V gene TRBV12-5 combines with J gene TRBJ1-5; D is perhaps TRBD1 (5 bases). The germline V gene has CDR1 LGHNT and CDR2 FRNRAP. Trimming shortened V by 4 bases and J by 2 bases, and 18 bases separated the two germline ends. This CDR3 has 17 amino acids.

In its sample, this clonotype was seen many times. The chain combines TRBV28 with TRBJ2-5; the match to TRBD1 covers 8 bases. The V segment lost 0 bases and the J segment 5 bases; nucleotides outside the gene matches: 8. CDR1 and CDR2 from the germline V gene are MDHEN and SYDVKM. This CDR3 is 16 amino acids long. CDR3 region: CASSLWQQGAFETQYF. Here the CDR3 DNA reads TGTGCCAGCAGTTTATGGCAGCAGGGGGCTTTTGAGACCCAGTACTTC.

This clonotype was seen more than once but under ten times. A much larger clone lies one base from this, so it may be a read error. Likely a read error: the CDR3 ends without its conserved phenylalanine or tryptophan. This chain connects TRBV6-2 or TRBV6-3 to TRBJ2-5; TRBD2 matches 8 bases. The CDR3 is 15 residues long. The V gene's germline CDR1 is MNHEY and CDR2 SVGEGT. J was trimmed by 1 base and V by 7 bases; bases with no gene match: 8. The CDR3 DNA sequence: TGTGCCAGCAATTTAAGACTAGCGCGCCAAGAGACCCAGTACTCC. Residues: CASNLRLARQETQYS.

This clonotype showed up many times. The V and J genes are TRBV11-2 and TRBJ2-5, with TRBD2 matching over 14 bases. Germline V gives CDR1 SGHAT, CDR2 FQNNGV. V dropped 4 bases and J dropped 4; count of bases not matched to a gene: 14. CDR3 length: 19 amino acids. In DNA, the CDR3 is TGTGCCAGCAGCTCCGAGGGACTAGCGGGAGTCTCGAGTAGAGAGACCCAGTACTTC. This translates into CASSSEGLAGVSSRETQYF.

The chain uses TRBV28 and TRBJ2-5; D not certain. V lost 1 base to trimming and J lost 3 bases, with 12 bases between them. Germline V gene lookup returns CDR1 MDHEN and CDR2 SYDVKM. The CDR3 totals 15 residues. CDR3: CASSLSRQKKETQYF. In DNA, the CDR3 is TGTGCCAGCAGTTTATCTCGGCAGAAAAAAGAGACCCAGTACTTC.

This clonotype came up many times. V usage is TRBV12-3 or TRBV12-4 and J usage is TRBJ1-1; tentatively, D is TRBD1 (5 bases). Trimming left V 1 base short and J 4 bases short, with 10 bases between. The CDR3 has 14 residues. This CDR3 is CASSLEWQGTEAFF. The DNA for the CDR3 is TGTGCCAGCAGTTTAGAGTGGCAGGGCACTGAAGCTTTCTTT.

Turning to this clonotype: This clone may be a read error of a much larger clone one base away. The chain couples TRBV7-9 to TRBJ2-7; D not certain. The CDR3 runs 12 residues. Trimming stripped 7 bases from V and 6 bases from J, with 13 bases between. Germline values: CDR1 SEHNR, CDR2 FQNEAQ (reference sequence). The CDR3 reads CASNPSPSEQYF. CDR3 DNA sequence: TGTGCCAGCAACCCTAGTCCCTCCGAGCAGTACTTC.

Sample share makes this clonotype medium-sized. V is TRBV7-9 and J is TRBJ2-3, with 10 nucleotides matching TRBD2. The V segment lost 5 bases and the J segment 0 bases; nucleotides outside the gene matches: 8. The CDR3 length is 17 residues. Germline lookup yields CDR1 SEHNR and CDR2 FQNEAQ (reference sequence). The CDR3 coding sequence is TGTGCCAGCAGCCCTCCGACTAGCGGGCAAAGCACAGATACGCAGTATTTT. This codes for CASSPPTSGQSTDTQYF. Filled out from reference TRBV7-9 and TRBJ2-3, the complete variable domain reads DTGVSQNPRHKITKRGQNVTFRCDPISEHNRLYWYRQTLGQGPEFLTYFQNEAQLEKSRLLSDRFSAERPKGSFSTLEIQRTEQGDSAMYLCASSPPTSGQSTDTQYFGPGTRLTVL.